This T cell receptor beta chain stems from a study of identical twins. Findings and caveats of the study: Beta out-of-frame sequences showed weaker excess twin sharing. For monozygotic twins, models underestimated out-of-frame TCR alpha sharing. Conclusions came from cross-sectional statistical analysis, not from following the same donors.

As to this clonotype: Its specificity is unknown.

V was clipped by 5 bases and J by 9 bases; unmatched bases: 10. This CDR3 contains 15 residues. TCRdb re-called the 5' RACE reads through MiXCR, storing one row per CDR3 protein. Of around 550,000 distinct CDR3 sequences listed, roughly 15% are singletons. The sample also formed part of further work on yellow fever vaccine responses in identical twins.

Sequenced: CD4+ T cells sorted from blood. This chain uses TRBV12-3 or TRBV12-4 with TRBJ2-2; 9 bases line up with TRBD2. The clonotype was recovered from a woman in her late teens or twenties in good health. The CDR3 loop is CASSPGGAGGRELFF. Here the CDR3 DNA reads TGTGCCAGCAGTCCCGGTGGAGCGGGGGGCAGGGAGCTGTTTTTT.